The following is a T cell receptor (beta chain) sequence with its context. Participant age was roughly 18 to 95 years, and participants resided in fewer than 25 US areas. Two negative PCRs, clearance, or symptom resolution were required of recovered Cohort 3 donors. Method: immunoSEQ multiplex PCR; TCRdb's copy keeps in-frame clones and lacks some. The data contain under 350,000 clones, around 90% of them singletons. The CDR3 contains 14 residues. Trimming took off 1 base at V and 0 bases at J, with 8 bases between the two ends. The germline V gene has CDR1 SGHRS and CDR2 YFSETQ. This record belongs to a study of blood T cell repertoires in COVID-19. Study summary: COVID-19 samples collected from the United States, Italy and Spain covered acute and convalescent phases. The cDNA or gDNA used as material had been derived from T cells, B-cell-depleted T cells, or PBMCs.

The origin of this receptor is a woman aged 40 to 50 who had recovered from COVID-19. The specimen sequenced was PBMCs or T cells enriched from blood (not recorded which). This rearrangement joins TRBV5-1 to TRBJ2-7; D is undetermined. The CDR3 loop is CASSLIRSSYEQYF. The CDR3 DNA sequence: TGCGCCAGCAGCTTGATAAGGAGCTCCTACGAGCAGTACTTC.